This entry lists 22 T cell receptor beta chains sequenced from one sample in a study of T cells expressing NK-cell markers. From its re-call of the 5' RACE reads, TCRdb lists each CDR3 protein once, without DNA. This repertoire includes 300,000 to 450,000 distinct CDR3 sequences. Material: blood T cells: a sorted CD56 or NKG2C T cell subset, CD4+ or CD8+ T cells, or bulk PBMC T cells (not recorded which). The source of these receptors is a man aged 18-75 years in good health.

The chain recombines TRBV5-1 with TRBJ2-3; TCRdb selects TRBD1, and the lack of DNA leaves this call unchecked. This CDR3 has 15 residues. Germline loops: CDR1 SGHRS, CDR2 YFSETQ. This CDR3 reads CASSFRETKTDTQYF.

The rearrangement joins TRBV12-3 or TRBV12-4 to TRBJ1-2; there is no DNA to check the TCRdb D call of TRBD1. This CDR3 region has 16 residues. This CDR3 reads CASSYSGTGTNYGYTF.

The rearrangement links TRBV2 to TRBJ1-6; TCRdb reports TRBD1, a call that lacks DNA to check it against. This CDR3 has 15 residues. Germline loops: CDR1 SNHLY, CDR2 FYNNEI. The CDR3 region is CASSERPRTREPLHF.

The chain combines TRBV24-1 with TRBJ2-2; TCRdb names TRBD2, which stays unverified in the absence of DNA. The CDR3 is 15 amino acids. CDR1 and CDR2 (germline): KGHDR, SFDVKD. The CDR3 loop is CATSDGGPGTGELFF.

This chain connects TRBV12-3 or TRBV12-4 to TRBJ2-5; absent DNA, TCRdb's TRBD2 call cannot be checked. CDR3 size: 15 residues. CDR3 residues: CASSRSGGLQETQYF.

The rearrangement links TRBV24-1 to TRBJ2-7; TCRdb gives TRBD2 as the D gene, but with no DNA this cannot be confirmed. The germline V gene has CDR1 KGHDR and CDR2 SFDVKD. CDR3 length equals 12 residues. The CDR3 is CATSDTSGEQYF.

This sequence joins TRBV6-1 and TRBJ2-3; TCRdb indicates TRBD1, and absent DNA this call remains unverified. The CDR3 is made up of 16 amino acids. Germline CDR1 reads MNHNS; CDR2 reads SASEGT. This CDR3 reads CASRLAQGDFTDTQYF.

The V and J genes are TRBV12-3 or TRBV12-4 and TRBJ2-3. The CDR3 runs 13 residues. CDR3 sequence reads: CAVIFGRTDTQYF.

The chain couples TRBV7-9 to TRBJ2-1; the TRBD2 assignment by TCRdb is unverifiable without DNA. Looked up from germline, CDR1 is SEHNR and CDR2 is FQNEAQ (reference sequence). CDR3 size: 17 residues. The CDR3 region is CASSLVPTSGVRNEQFF.

The chain is built from TRBV2 and TRBJ2-3; TCRdb lists TRBD1, though no DNA is available to test this call. This CDR3 is 13 amino acids long. Germline V gene sequence: CDR1 SNHLY, CDR2 FYNNEI. CDR3: CASMLGELDTQYF.

This chain uses TRBV20-1 with TRBJ2-7; TCRdb's D gene call, TRBD2, goes unchecked for lack of DNA. Germline lookup yields CDR1 DFQATT and CDR2 SNEGSKA (reference sequence). The CDR3 extends over 14 amino acids. This CDR3 is CSATGTSPEYEQYF.

CDR3 sequence reads: CAGGGNQETQYF. This chain connects TRBV2 to TRBJ2-5. The length of the CDR3 is 12 residues. The germline V gene has CDR1 SNHLY and CDR2 FYNNEI.

This chain uses TRBV29-1 with TRBJ2-2; TCRdb picks TRBD1, but there is no DNA to check that call. Germline V gene sequence: CDR1 SQVTM, CDR2 ANQGSEA. The CDR3 spans 16 residues. CDR3 sequence: CSVEGTGPEGIGELFF.

This chain links TRBV5-4 with TRBJ2-5; TCRdb indicates TRBD1, and absent DNA this call remains unverified. Germline assignment: CDR1 SGHNT and CDR2 YYREEE (reference sequence). The CDR3 is 16 amino acids. The CDR3 protein is CASGHRGSRYQETQYF. The full variable domain, with the rest looked up from reference TRBV5-4 and TRBJ2-5, is ETGVTQSPTHLIKTRGQQVTLRCSSQSGHNTVSWYQQALGQGPQFIFQYYREEENGRGNFPPRFSGLQFPNYSSELNVNALELDDSALYLCASGHRGSRYQETQYFGPGTRLLVL.

The V and J genes are TRBV12-3 or TRBV12-4 and TRBJ1-5; with no DNA, the TCRdb D assignment of TRBD1 cannot be verified. The CDR3 covers 15 residues. CDR3 loop: CASSNRGYSNQPQHF.

The chain is built from TRBV6-1 and TRBJ2-3; there is no DNA to check the TCRdb D call of TRBD1. This CDR3 has 16 residues. Germline lookup yields CDR1 MNHNS and CDR2 SASEGT. This CDR3 reads CATSRGLGGITDTQYF.

The chain has TRBV6-1 and TRBJ2-3; TCRdb lists TRBD1, though no DNA is available to test this call. Germline V gives CDR1 MNHNS, CDR2 SASEGT. This CDR3 is built from 13 residues. CDR3 residues: CASSGQGFDTQYF.

V and J are TRBV28 and TRBJ2-3; as DNA is missing, the TRBD1 call by TCRdb cannot be tested. Germline V gene data show CDR1 as MDHEN and CDR2 as SYDVKM. The CDR3 length is 16 residues. The CDR3 region is CASSFSSAAYTDTQYF.

The chain combines TRBV20-1 with TRBJ2-3; the TCRdb D gene call, TRBD2, has no DNA to confirm it. Germline V gives CDR1 DFQATT, CDR2 SNEGSKA (reference sequence). The CDR3 consists of 15 residues. The CDR3 loop is CSAILAGGPADTQYF.

The gene calls are TRBV7-9 and TRBJ2-4; TCRdb gives TRBD2 as the D gene, but with no DNA this cannot be confirmed. The CDR3 runs 17 residues. Looked up from germline, CDR1 is SEHNR and CDR2 is FQNEAQ (reference sequence). The CDR3 loop is CASSLGSSGVAKNIQYF.

V usage is TRBV5-1 and J usage is TRBJ2-5; the TCRdb D gene call, TRBD1, has no DNA to confirm it. Germline V gene data show CDR1 as SGHRS and CDR2 as YFSETQ. The CDR3 spans 14 residues. CDR3 sequence reads: CASKGASAWETQYF.

CDR3 in amino acids: CASRRDANVLTF. V and J are TRBV5-6 and TRBJ2-6. Germline assignment: CDR1 SGHDT and CDR2 YYEEEE. The CDR3 sequence is 12 residues long. The whole variable domain, remainder taken from reference TRBV5-6 and TRBJ2-6, is DAGVTQSPTHLIKTRGQQVTLRCSPKSGHDTVSWYQQALGQGPQFIFQYYEEEERQRGNFPDRFSGHQFPNYSSELNVNALLLGDSALYLCASRRDANVLTFGAGSRLTVL.